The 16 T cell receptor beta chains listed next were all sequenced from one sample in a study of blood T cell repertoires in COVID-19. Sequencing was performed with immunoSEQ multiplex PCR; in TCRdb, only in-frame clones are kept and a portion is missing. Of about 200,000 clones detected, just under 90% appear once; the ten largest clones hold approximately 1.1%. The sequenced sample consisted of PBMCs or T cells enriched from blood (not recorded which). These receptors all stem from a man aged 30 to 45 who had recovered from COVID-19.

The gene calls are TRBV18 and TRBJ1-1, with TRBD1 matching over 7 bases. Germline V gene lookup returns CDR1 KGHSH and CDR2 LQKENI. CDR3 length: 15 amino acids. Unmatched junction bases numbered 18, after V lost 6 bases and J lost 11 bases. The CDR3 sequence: CASSLRDRDLLTAFF. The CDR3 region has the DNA TGTGCCAGCTCGCTGAGAGACAGGGACTTATTAACGGCTTTCTTT.

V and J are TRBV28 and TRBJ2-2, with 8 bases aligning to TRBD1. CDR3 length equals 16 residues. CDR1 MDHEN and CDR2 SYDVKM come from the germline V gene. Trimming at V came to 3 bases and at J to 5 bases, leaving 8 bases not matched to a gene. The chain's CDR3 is CASSFRQGRSTGELFF. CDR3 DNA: TGTGCCAGCAGTTTCCGACAGGGGCGGTCGACCGGGGAGCTGTTTTTT.

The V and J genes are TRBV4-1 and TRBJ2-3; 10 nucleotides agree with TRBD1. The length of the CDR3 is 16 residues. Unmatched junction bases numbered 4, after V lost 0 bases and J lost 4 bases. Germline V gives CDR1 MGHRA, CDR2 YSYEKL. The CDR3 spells CASSQEGQGFPDTQYF. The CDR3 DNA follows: TGCGCCAGCAGCCAAGAGGGACAGGGGTTCCCAGATACGCAGTATTTT.

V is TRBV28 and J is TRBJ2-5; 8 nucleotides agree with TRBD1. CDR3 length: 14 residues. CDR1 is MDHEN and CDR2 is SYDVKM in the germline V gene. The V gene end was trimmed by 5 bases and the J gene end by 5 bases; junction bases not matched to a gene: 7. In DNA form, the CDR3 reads TGTGCCAGCAGTGCTATGACAGGGGTGGAGACCCAGTACTTC. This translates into CASSAMTGVETQYF.

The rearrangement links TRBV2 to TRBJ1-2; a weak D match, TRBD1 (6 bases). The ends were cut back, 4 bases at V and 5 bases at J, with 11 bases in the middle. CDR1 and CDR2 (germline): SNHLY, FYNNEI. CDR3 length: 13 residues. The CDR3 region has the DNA TGTGCCAGCAGTGTGGCAGGGGAATATGGCTACACCTTC. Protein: CASSVAGEYGYTF.

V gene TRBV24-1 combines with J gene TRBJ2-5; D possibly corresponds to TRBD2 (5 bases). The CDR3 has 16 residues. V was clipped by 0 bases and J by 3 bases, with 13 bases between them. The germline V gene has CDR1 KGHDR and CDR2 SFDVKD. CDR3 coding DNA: TGTGCCACCAGTGATTTGCGCCGGTCGGGGAAAGAGACCCAGTACTTC. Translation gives CATSDLRRSGKETQYF.

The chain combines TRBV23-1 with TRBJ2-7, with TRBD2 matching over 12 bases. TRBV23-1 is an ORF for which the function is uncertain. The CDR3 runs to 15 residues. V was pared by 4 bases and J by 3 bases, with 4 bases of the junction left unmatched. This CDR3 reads CASSRLAGEFYEQYF. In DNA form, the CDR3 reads TGCGCCAGCAGTCGACTAGCGGGGGAATTCTACGAGCAGTACTTC.

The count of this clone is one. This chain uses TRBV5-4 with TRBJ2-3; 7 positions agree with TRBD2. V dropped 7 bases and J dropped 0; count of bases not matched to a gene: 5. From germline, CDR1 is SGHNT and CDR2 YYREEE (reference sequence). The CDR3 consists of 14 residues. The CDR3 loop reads CASHGTTSTDTQYF. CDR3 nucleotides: TGTGCCAGCCACGGGACTACTAGCACAGATACGCAGTATTTT.

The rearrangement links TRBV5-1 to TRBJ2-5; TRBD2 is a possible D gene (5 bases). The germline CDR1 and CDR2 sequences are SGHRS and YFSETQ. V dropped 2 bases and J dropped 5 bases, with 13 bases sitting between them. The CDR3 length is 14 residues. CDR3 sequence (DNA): TGCGCCAGCAGCTTCACGCGGGTCGGGGAGACCCAGTACTTC. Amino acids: CASSFTRVGETQYF.

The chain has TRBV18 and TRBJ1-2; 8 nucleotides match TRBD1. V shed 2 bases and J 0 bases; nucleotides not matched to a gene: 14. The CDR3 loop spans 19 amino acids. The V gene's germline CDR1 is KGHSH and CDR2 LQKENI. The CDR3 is CASSPTFRDRTKANYGYTF. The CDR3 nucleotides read TGTGCCAGCTCACCAACATTCCGGGACAGGACGAAAGCTAACTATGGCTACACCTTC.

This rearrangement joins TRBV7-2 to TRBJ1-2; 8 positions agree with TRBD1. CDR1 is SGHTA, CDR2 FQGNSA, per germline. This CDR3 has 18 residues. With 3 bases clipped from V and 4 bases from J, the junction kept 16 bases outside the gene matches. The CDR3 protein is CASSLARQGPSLSYGYTF. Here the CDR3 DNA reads TGTGCCAGCAGCTTGGCCAGACAGGGGCCCTCCTTGTCCTATGGCTACACCTTC.

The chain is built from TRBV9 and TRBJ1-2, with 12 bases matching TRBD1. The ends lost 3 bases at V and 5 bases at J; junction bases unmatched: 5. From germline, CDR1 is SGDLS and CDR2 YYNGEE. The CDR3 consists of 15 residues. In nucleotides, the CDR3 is TGTGCCAGCAGCGCGGGACAGGGGGCGGGATATGGCTACACCTTC. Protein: CASSAGQGAGYGYTF. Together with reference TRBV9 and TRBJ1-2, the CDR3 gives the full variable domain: DSGVTQTPKHLITATGQRVTLRCSPRSGDLSVYWYQQSLDQGLQFLIQYYNGEERAKGNILERFSAQQFPDLHSELNLSSLELGDSALYFCASSAGQGAGYGYTFGSGTRLTVV.

This CDR3 reads CAISRDRGLLAGSGRSSYNEQFF. The CDR3 nucleotides are TGTGCCATCAGTCGGGACAGGGGGCTACTAGCGGGGAGCGGGCGAAGCTCCTACAATGAGCAGTTCTTC. The chain recombines TRBV10-3 with TRBJ2-1; the match to TRBD1 covers 12 bases. The CDR3 loop spans 23 amino acids. CDR1 and CDR2 from the germline V gene are ENHRY and SYGVKD. J lost 0 bases, V lost 5 bases, and 23 bases had no gene match.

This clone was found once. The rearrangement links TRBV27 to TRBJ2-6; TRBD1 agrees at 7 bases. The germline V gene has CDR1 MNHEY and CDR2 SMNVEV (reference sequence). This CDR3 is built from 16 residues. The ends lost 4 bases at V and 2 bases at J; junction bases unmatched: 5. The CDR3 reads CASSSTGRAGANVLTF. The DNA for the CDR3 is TGTGCCAGCAGTTCGACAGGGCGGGCTGGGGCCAACGTCCTGACTTTC. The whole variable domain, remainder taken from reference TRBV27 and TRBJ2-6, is EAQVTQNPRYLITVTGKKLTVTCSQNMNHEYMSWYRQDPGLGLRQIYYSMNVEVTDKGDVPEGYKVSRKEKRNFPLILESPSPNQTSLYFCASSSTGRAGANVLTFGAGSRLTVL.

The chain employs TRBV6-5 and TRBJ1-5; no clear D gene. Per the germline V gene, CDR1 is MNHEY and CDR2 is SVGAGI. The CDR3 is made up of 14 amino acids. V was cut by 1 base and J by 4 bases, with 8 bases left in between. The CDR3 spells CASSYFRTNQPQHF. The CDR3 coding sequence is TGTGCCAGCAGTTACTTTAGGACTAATCAGCCCCAGCATTTT.

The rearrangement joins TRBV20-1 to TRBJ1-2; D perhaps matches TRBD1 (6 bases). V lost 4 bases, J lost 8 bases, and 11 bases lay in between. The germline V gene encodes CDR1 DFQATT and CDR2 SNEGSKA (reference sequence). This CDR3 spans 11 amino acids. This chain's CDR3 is CSATTGRGYTF. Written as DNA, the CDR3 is TGCAGTGCTACCACAGGGAGAGGCTACACCTTC.